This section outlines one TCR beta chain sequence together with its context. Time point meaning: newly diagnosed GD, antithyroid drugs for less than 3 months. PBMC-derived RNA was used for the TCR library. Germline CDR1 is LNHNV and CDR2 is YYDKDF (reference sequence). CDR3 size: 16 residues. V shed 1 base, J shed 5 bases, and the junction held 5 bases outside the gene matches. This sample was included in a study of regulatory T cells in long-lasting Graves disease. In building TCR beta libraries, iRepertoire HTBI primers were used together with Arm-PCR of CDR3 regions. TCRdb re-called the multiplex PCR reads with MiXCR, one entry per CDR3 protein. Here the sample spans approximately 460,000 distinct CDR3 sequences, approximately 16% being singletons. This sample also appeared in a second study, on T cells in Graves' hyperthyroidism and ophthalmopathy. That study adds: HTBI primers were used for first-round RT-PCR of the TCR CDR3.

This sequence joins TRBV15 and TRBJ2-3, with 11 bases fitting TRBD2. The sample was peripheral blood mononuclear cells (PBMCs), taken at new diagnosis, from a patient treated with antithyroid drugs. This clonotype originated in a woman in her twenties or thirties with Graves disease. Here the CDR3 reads CATSRGGLAGGDTQYF. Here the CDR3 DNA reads TGTGCCACCAGCAGAGGAGGGCTAGCGGGAGGAGATACGCAGTATTTT.